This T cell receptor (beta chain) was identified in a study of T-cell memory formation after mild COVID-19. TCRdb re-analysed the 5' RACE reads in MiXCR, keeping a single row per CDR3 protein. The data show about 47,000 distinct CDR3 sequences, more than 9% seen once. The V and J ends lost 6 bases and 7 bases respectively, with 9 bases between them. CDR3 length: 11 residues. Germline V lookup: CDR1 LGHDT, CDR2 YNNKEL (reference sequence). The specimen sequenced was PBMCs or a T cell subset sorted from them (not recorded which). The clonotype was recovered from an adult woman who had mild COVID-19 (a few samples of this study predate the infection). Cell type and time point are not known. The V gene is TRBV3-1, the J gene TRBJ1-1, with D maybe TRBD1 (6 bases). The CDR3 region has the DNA TGTGCCAGCAGGGGGGCGCTTGAAGCTTTCTTT. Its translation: CASRGALEAFF.